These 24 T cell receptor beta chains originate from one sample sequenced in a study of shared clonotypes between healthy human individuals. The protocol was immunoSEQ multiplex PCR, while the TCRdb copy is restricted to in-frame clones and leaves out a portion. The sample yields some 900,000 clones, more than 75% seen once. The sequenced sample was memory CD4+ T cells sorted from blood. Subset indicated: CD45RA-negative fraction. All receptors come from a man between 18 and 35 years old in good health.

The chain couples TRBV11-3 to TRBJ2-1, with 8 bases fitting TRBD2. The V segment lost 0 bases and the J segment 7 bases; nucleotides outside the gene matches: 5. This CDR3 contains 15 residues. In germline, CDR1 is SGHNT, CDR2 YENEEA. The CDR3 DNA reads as TGTGCCAGCAGCTTAGAGAGCGGGAGTGGGAATGAGCAGTTCTTC. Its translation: CASSLESGSGNEQFF.

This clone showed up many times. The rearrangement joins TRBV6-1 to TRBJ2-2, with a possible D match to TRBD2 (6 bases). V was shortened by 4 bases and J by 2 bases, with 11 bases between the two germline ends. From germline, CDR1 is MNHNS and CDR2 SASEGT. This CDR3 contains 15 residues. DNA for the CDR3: TGTGCCAGCAGTGCTAGCGCAAGAAACACCGGGGAGCTGTTTTTT. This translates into CASSASARNTGELFF.

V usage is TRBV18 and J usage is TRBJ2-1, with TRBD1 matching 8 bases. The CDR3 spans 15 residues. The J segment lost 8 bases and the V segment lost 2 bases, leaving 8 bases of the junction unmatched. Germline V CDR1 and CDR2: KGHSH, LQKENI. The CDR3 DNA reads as TGTGCCAGCTCACCAGCTCGGCAGGGGGCCGATGAGCAGTTCTTC. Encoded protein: CASSPARQGADEQFF.

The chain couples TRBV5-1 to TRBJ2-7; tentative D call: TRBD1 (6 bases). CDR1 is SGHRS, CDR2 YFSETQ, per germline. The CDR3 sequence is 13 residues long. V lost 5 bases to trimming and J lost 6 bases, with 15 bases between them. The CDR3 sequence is CASRQGTDGEQYF. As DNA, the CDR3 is TGCGCCAGCAGACAGGGAACGGATGGCGAGCAGTACTTC.

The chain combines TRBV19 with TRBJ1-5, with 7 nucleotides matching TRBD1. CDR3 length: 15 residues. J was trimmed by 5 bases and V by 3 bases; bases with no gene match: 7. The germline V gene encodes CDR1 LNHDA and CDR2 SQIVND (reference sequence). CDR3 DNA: TGTGCCAGTAGTATGACAGGGCGCGGGGATCAGCCCCAGCATTTT. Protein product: CASSMTGRGDQPQHF. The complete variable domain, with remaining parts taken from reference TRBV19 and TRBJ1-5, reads DGGITQSPKYLFRKEGQNVTLSCEQNLNHDAMYWYRQDPGQGLRLIYYSQIVNDFQKGDIAEGYSVSREKKESFPLTVTSAQKNPTAFYLCASSMTGRGDQPQHFGDGTRLSIL.

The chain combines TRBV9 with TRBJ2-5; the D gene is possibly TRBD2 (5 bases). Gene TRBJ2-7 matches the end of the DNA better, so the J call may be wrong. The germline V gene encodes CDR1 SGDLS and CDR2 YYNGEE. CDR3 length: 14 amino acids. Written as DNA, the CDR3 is TGTGCCAGCAGCGTTGGGTCTAGCACCTACGAGCAGTACTTC. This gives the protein CASSVGSSTYEQYF.

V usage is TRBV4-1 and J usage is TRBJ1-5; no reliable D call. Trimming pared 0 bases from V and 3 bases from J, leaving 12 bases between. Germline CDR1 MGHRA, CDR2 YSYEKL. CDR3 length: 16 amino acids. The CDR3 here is CASSQEVGRFNQPQHF. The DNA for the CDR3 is TGCGCCAGCAGCCAAGAGGTCGGCAGATTCAATCAGCCCCAGCATTTT.

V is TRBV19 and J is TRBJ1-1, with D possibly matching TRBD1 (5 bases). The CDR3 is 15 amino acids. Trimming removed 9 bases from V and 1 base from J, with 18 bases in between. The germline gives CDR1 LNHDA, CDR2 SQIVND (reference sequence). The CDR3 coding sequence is TGTGCCAGCCATCCAAGGGGAGAAGCGAACACTGAAGCTTTCTTT. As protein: CASHPRGEANTEAFF.

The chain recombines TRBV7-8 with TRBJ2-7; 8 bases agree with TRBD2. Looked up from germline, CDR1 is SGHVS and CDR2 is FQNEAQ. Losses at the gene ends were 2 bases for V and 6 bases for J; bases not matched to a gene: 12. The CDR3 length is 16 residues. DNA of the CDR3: TGTGCCAGCAGCTTACTCCTCAGCGGGGGCTCCCCCGAGCAGTACTTC. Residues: CASSLLLSGGSPEQYF.

CDR3 nucleotide sequence: TGTGCCAGCTCACCTTACAGCGTCTCTGGAAACACCATATATTTT. It translates to CASSPYSVSGNTIYF. The chain couples TRBV18 to TRBJ1-3; no definite D call. Trimming removed 3 bases from V and 0 bases from J, with 9 bases in between. The germline CDR1 and CDR2 sequences are KGHSH and LQKENI. This CDR3 has 15 amino acids.

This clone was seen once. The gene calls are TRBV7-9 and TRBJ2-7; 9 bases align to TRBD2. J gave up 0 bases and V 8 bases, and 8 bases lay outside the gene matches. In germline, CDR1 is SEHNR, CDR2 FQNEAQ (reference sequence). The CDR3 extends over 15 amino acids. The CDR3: CASGKAGLASYEQYF. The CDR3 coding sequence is TGTGCCAGCGGCAAGGCGGGACTAGCCTCCTACGAGCAGTACTTC.

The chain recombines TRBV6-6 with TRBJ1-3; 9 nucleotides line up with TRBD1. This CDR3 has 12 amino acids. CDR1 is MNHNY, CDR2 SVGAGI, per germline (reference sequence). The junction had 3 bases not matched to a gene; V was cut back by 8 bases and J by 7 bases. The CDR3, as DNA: TGTGCCAGCCGGACAGGGGAGAACACCATATATTTT. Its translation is CASRTGENTIYF.

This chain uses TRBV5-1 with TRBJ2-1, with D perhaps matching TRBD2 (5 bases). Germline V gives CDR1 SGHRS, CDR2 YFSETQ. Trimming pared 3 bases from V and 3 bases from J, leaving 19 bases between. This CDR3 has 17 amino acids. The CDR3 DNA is TGCGCCAGCAGCTCCGTGAGTGGGAGTAAGGGCTACAATGAGCAGTTCTTC. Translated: CASSSVSGSKGYNEQFF.

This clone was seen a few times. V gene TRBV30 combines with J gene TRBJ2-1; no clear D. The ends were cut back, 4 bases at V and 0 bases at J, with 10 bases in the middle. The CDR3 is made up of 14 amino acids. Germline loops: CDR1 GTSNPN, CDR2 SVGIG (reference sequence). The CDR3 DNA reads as TGTGCCTGGAAACCAGGTAGCTCCTACAATGAGCAGTTCTTC. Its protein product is CAWKPGSSYNEQFF.

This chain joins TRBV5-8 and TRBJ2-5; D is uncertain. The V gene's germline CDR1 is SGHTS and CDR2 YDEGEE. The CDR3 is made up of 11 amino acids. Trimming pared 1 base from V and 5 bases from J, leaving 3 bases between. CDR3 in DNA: TGTGCCAGCAGCTTGACGGAGACCCAGTACTTC. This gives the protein CASSLTETQYF.

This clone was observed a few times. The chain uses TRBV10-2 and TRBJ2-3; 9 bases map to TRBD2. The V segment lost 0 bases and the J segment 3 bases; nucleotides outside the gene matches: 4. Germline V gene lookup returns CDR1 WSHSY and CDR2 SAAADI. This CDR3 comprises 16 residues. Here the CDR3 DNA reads TGCGCCAGCAGTGAGTCCTTAGCGGGAGCGACAGATACGCAGTATTTT. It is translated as CASSESLAGATDTQYF.

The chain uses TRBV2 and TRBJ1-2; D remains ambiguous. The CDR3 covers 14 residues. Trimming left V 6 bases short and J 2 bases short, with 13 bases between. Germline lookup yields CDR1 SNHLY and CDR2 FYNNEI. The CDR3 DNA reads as TGTGCCAGCAGCCGCGGAGGTACGAACTATGGCTACACCTTC. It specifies CASSRGGTNYGYTF.

The chain's CDR3 is CASRQGRGAFF. DNA of the CDR3: TGTGCCAGCAGACAGGGTCGAGGGGCTTTCTTT. The chain carries TRBV6-6 and TRBJ1-1, with a weak D call TRBD1 (6 bases). Trimming cost V 6 bases and J 11 bases, with 13 bases left between them. Germline CDR1 and CDR2: MNHNY and SVGAGI (reference sequence). There are 11 residues in the CDR3.

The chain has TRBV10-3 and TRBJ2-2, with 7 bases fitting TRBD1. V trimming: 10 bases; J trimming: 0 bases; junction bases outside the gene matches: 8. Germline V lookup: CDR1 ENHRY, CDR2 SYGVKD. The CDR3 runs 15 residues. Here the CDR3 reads CASRDSFANTGELFF. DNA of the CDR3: TGTGCCAGCCGGGACAGCTTCGCGAACACCGGGGAGCTGTTTTTT.

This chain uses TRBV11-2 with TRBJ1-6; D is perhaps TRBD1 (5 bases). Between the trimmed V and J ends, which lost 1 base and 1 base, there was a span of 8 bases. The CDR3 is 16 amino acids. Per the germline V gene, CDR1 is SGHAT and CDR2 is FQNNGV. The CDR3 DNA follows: TGTGCCAGCAGCTTAGGGGGGGGATCCTATAATTCACCCCTCCACTTT. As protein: CASSLGGGSYNSPLHF.

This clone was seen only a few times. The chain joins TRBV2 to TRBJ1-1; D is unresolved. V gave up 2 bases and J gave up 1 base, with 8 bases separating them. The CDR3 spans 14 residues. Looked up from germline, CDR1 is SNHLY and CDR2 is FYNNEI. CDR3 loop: CASSEYGTNTEAFF. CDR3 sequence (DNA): TGTGCCAGCAGTGAATACGGAACGAACACTGAAGCTTTCTTT.

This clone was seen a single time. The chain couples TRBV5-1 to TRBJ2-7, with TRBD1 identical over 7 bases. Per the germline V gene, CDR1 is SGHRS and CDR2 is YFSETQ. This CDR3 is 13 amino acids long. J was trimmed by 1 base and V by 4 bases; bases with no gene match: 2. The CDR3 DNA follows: TGCGCCAGCAGCCAGGGACAGTCCTACGAGCAGTACTTC. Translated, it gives CASSQGQSYEQYF.

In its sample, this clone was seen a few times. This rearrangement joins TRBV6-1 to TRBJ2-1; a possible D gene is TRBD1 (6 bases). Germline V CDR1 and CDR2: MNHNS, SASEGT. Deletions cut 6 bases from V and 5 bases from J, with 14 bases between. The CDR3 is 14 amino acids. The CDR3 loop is CASRAWTDDNEQFF. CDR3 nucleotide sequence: TGTGCCAGCAGGGCTTGGACAGATGACAATGAGCAGTTCTTC.

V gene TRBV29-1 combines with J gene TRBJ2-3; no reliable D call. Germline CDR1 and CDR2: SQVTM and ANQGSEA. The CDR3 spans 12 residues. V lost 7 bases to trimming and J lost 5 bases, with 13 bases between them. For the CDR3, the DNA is TGCAGCGCGGCGGATTCTAGAGATACGCAGTATTTT. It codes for CSAADSRDTQYF.